What follows is one T cell receptor (beta chain) and its context. Its matching antigen is unknown. Germline V gene sequence: CDR1 MNHNS, CDR2 SASEGT. The V end lost 8 bases, the J end lost 7 bases, and 14 bases lay between the germline ends. The CDR3 is made up of 13 amino acids. General study points: The TCR gene usage of tumor memory CD4+ T cells clustered together with blood and lymph node memory CD4+ cells and with lymph node naive CD4+ cells.

Each CDR3 protein gets one entry after TCRdb re-called the 5' RACE reads with MiXCR. Among 62,000 or so distinct CDR3 sequences listed, roughly 30% were seen once. The chain uses TRBV6-1 and TRBJ2-2, with a possible D match to TRBD1 (6 bases). The sequencing input was tumor-infiltrating naive CD4+ T cells sorted from the breast tumor. Subset here: naive CD4+ T cells, CD4+CD45RA+CD25-. The sequence came from a female donor with breast cancer. The CDR3 sequence: CASGDTWNGELFF. In DNA, the CDR3 is TGTGCCAGCGGGGACACTTGGAACGGGGAGCTGTTTTTT.